This TCR beta chain was documented in a study of blood T cell repertoires in COVID-19. Study as a whole: Sources were T cells, B-cell-depleted T cells, or PBMCs; the material itself was cDNA or gDNA.

Trimming removed 5 bases at V and 8 bases at J, with 15 bases between. The CDR3 covers 13 residues. Germline V gives CDR1 MDHEN, CDR2 SYDVKM. Profiled with immunoSEQ multiplex PCR; TCRdb holds only in-frame clones, not every one. The sample lists about 81,000 clones; 86% were seen once. The clonotype originates from a human donor in a cohort sampled during active COVID-19. V usage is TRBV28 and J usage is TRBJ1-2; TRBD1 is a possible D gene (5 bases). Sequencing was done on a sample of peripheral blood. In nucleotides, the CDR3 is TGTGCCAGCAGTACCCAGGGCCGAAGGGGCTACACCTTC. It codes for CASSTQGRRGYTF.